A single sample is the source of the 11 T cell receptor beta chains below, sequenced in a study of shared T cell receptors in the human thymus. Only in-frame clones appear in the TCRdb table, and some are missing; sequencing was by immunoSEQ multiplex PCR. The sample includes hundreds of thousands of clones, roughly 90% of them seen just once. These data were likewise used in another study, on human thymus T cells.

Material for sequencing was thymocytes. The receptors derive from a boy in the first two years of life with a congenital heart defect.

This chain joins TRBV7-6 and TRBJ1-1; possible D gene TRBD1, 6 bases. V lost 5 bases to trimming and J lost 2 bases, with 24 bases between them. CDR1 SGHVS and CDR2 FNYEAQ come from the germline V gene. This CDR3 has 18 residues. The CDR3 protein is CASSPLTEQGWSNTEAFF. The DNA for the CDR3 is TGTGCCAGCAGCCCTCTCACGGAGCAGGGGTGGAGTAACACTGAAGCTTTCTTT.

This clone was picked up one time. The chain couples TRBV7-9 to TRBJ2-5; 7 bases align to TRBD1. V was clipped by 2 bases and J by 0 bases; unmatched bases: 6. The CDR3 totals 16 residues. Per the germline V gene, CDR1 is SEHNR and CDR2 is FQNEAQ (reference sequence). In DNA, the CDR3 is TGTGCCAGCAGCTTATTAGGAACAGGGGACCAAGAGACCCAGTACTTC. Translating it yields CASSLLGTGDQETQYF.

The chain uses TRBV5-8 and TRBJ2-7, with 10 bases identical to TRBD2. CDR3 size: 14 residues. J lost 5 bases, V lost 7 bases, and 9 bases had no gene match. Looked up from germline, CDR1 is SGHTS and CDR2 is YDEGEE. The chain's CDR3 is CASCLAGEGHEQYF. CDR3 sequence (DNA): TGTGCCAGCTGTCTAGCGGGAGAAGGCCACGAGCAGTACTTC.

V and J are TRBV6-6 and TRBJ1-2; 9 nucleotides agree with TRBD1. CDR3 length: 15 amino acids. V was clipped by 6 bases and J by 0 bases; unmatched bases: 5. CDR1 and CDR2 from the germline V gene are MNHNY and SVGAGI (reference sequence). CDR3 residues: CASREGDRANYGYTF. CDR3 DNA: TGTGCCAGCAGGGAAGGGGACAGGGCTAACTATGGCTACACCTTC.

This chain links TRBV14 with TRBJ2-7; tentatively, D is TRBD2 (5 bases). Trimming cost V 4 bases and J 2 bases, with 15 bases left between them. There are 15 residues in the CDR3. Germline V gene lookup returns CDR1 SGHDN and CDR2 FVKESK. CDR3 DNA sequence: TGTGCCAGCAGCCCGGGATCTGACACCCCCTACGAGCAGTACTTC. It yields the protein CASSPGSDTPYEQYF.

CDR3: CAWSVFIGSGGDEQYF. DNA for the CDR3: TGTGCCTGGAGTGTATTTATAGGGTCGGGAGGCGACGAGCAGTACTTC. The chain links TRBV30 to TRBJ2-7; 7 nucleotides match TRBD2. This CDR3 spans 16 amino acids. Germline V CDR1 and CDR2: GTSNPN, SVGIG (reference sequence). V shed 0 bases and J 5 bases; nucleotides not matched to a gene: 13.

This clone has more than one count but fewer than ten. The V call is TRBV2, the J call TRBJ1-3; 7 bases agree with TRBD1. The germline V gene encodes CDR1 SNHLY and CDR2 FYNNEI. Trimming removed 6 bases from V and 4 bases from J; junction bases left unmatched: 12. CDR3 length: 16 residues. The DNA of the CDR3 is TGTGCCAGCAGCCGGGACAGTGCCCTCTCGGGAAACACCATATATTTT. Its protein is CASSRDSALSGNTIYF. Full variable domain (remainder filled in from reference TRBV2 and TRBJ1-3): EPEVTQTPSHQVTQMGQEVILRCVPISNHLYFYWYRQILGQKVEFLVSFYNNEISEKSEIFDDQFSVERPDGSNFTLKIRSTKLEDSAMYFCASSRDSALSGNTIYFGEGSWLTVV.

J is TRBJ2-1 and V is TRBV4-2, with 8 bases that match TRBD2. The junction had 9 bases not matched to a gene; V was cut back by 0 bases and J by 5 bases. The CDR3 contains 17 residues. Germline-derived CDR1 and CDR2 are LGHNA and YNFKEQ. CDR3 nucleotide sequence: TGTGCCAGCAGCCAAGATGTACCGGGAGGGCCCCACAATGAGCAGTTCTTC. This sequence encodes CASSQDVPGGPHNEQFF.

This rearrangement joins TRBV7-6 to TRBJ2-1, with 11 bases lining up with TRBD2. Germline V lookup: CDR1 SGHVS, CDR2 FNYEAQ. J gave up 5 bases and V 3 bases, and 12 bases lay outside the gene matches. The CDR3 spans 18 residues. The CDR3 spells CASSFRGASGRMHNEQFF. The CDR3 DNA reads TGTGCCAGCAGCTTCCGGGGGGCTAGCGGGAGGATGCACAATGAGCAGTTCTTC.

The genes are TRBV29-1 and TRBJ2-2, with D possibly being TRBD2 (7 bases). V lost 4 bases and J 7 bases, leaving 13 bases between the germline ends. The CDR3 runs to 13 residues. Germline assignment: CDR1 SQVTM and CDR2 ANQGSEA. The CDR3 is CSVGGGAFGELFF. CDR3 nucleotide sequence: TGCAGCGTTGGCGGGGGCGCGTTCGGGGAGCTGTTTTTT.

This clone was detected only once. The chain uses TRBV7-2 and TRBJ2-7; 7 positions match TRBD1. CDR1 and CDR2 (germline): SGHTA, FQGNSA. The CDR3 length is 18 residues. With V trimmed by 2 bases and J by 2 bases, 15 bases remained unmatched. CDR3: CASSLSPQTGTIPYEQYF. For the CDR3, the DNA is TGTGCCAGCAGCTTATCTCCTCAGACAGGGACGATTCCCTACGAGCAGTACTTC.